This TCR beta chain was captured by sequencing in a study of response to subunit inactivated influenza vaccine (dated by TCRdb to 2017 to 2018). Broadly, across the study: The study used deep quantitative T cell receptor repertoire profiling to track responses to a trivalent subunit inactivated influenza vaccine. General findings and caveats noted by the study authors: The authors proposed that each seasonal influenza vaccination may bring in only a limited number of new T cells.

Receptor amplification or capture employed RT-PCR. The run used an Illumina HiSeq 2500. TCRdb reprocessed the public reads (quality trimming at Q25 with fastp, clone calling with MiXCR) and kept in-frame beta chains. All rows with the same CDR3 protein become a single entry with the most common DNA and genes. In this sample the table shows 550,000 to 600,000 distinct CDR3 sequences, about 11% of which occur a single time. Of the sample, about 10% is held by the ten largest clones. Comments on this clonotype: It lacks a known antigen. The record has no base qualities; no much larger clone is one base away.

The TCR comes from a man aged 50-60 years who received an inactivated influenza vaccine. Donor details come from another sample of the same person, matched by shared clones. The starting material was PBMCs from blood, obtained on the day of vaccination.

This receptor has the CDR3 CASSLFGEAVETQYF. The DNA sequence is as follows: TGTGCCAGCAGCTTGTTTGGGGAGGCAGTCGAGACCCAGTACTTC. The V gene is TRBV7-7 and the J gene is TRBJ2-5; possibly the D gene is TRBD2, per 6 matching bases. Deletion took 3 bases off V and 5 bases off J, with a span of 16 bases between the germline ends. Its CDR3 holds 15 amino acids, cysteine through phenylalanine. The kept DNA is CDR3 alone, 45 bases in frame from the first base. According to the germline V gene (reference sequence), CDR1 reads SSHAT and CDR2 reads FNYEAQ.